This T cell receptor beta chain was sequenced for a study of preoperative IRX-2 immunotherapy in early breast cancer. As to this clone: The junction differs from germline at one of its ends, possibly a read error.

There are 15 residues in the CDR3. The germline V gene encodes CDR1 MNHNS and CDR2 SASEGT. Sequencing was performed with immunoSEQ multiplex PCR; in TCRdb, only in-frame clones are kept and a portion is missing. This table holds 20,000 to 30,000 clones, around four fifths found once. Treatment specified: preoperative locoregional IRX-2 cytokine immunotherapy. Samples came from a phase Ib trial of preoperative locoregional IRX-2 cytokine immunotherapy. The chain recombines TRBV6-1 with TRBJ1-4; possibly TRBD1 for D (5 bases). The receptor's source is a human donor with breast cancer. Sequencing used lymph node tissue, obtained after IRX-2 immunotherapy. The CDR3 is CAISEGKAGYEKLFF. DNA of the CDR3: TGTGCCATCAGTGAAGGAAAGGCAGGGTATGAAAAACTGTTTTTT.